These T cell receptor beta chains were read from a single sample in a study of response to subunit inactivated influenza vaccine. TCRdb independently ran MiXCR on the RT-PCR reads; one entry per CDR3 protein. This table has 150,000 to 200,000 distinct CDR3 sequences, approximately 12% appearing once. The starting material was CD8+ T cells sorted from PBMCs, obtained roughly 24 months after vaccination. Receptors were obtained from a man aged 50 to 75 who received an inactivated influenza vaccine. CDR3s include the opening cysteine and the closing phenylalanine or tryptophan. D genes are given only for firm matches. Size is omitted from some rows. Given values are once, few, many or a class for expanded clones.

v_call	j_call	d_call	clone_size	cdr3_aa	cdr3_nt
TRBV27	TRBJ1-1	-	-	CASSLYAGMNTEAFF	TGTGCCAGCAGTTTATACGCAGGAATGAACACTGAAGCTTTCTTT
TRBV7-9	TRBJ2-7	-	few	CASSPVTQGHEQYF	TGTGCCAGCAGCCCAGTTACGCAGGGCCACGAGCAGTACTTC
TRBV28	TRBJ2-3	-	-	CASSYLGAQGDTQYF	TGTGCCAGCAGTTATCTAGGGGCCCAGGGAGATACGCAGTATTTT
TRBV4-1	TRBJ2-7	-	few	CASSQATSHYEQYF	TGCGCCAGCAGCCAGGCCACCTCTCACTACGAGCAGTACTTC
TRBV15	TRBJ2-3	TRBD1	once	CATSRDPGQGRGSTDTQYF	TGTGCCACCAGCAGAGATCCGGGACAGGGTAGGGGGAGCACAGATACGCAGTATTTT
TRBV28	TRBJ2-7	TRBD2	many	CASGETSGRYEQYF	TGTGCCAGCGGTGAGACTAGCGGGAGGTACGAGCAGTACTTC
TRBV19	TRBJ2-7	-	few	CASSIRQSYEQYF	TGTGCCAGTAGTATTCGTCAGTCCTACGAGCAGTACTTC
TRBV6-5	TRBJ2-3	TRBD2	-	CASSLNRLAASTDTQYF	TGTGCCAGCAGCCTAAACCGACTAGCAGCTAGCACAGATACGCAGTATTTT
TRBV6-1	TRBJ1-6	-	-	CASSPGLNSPLHF	TGTGCCAGCAGTCCGGGACTCAATTCACCCCTCCACTTT
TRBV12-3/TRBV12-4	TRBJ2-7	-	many	CASSLRMAYEQYF	TGTGCCAGCAGTTTAAGGATGGCCTACGAGCAGTACTTC
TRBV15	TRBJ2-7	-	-	CATSRDSRLYEQYF	TGTGCCACCAGCAGAGATTCACGGCTATACGAGCAGTACTTC
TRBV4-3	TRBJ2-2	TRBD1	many	CASSQGRGQGYTGELFF	TGCGCCAGCAGCCAAGGAAGGGGACAGGGGTACACCGGGGAGCTGTTTTTT
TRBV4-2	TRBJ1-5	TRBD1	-	CASSQDLPGGIQPQHF	TGTGCCAGCAGCCAAGATTTGCCAGGGGGCATTCAGCCCCAGCATTTT